This T cell receptor (beta chain) appears in the sequencing data of a study of OX40 agonist ivuxolimab in advanced cancers. In the study overall: The patients received ivuxolimab by intravenous route every 2 weeks at 0.01 to 10 mg/kg.

Peripheral blood came from all dose cohorts at three timepoints. V shed 4 bases and J shed 5 bases, with 14 bases lying between them. The germline V gene encodes CDR1 MDHEN and CDR2 SYDVKM. This CDR3 is 14 amino acids long. Repertoires were generated with immunoSEQ multiplex PCR, while TCRdb's copy carries only in-frame clones and drops some. The sample contains about 47,000 clones, approximately 80% of which appear only once. The specimen comprised CD4+ or CD8+ T cells sorted from blood, sampled in a trial of the OX40 agonist ivuxolimab. The origin of this receptor is an adult with an advanced solid tumor such as melanoma, head and neck, liver or kidney cancer. The genes are TRBV28 and TRBJ1-2; a possible D gene is TRBD1 (6 bases). CDR3: CASSWGASEYGYTF. Written as DNA, the CDR3 is TGTGCCAGCAGTTGGGGGGCATCAGAGTATGGCTACACCTTC.